The sequence of this TCR beta chain was determined in a study of T cells in Graves' hyperthyroidism and ophthalmopathy. General study findings and limits: Separation of ophthalmopathy from stable hyperthyroidism was achieved by a 13 V-J model.

Germline V gives CDR1 ENHRY, CDR2 SYGVKD. The CDR3 loop spans 12 amino acids. With 6 bases clipped from V and 7 bases from J, the junction kept 4 bases outside the gene matches. TCR beta CDR3 regions were amplified from RNA. In the first-round RT-PCR of the TCR CDR3, the HTBI primer set was used. One entry per CDR3 protein, called by TCRdb with MiXCR from the multiplex PCR reads. Of 450,000 to 700,000 distinct CDR3 sequences listed, roughly 46% were seen once; the top ten hold around 20%. Uncontrolled infections, other autoimmune diseases, pregnancy or lactation led to exclusion of patients. Remarks on this clonotype: The target antigen is unknown.

The clonotype comes from an adult woman with Graves' disease, either hyperthyroidism or ophthalmopathy (not recorded which). This sequence joins TRBV10-3 and TRBJ1-2; 8 nucleotides align to TRBD1. Input material: peripheral blood or thyroid tissue (not recorded which). CDR3: CAIRTDRGGYTF. Here the CDR3 DNA reads TGTGCCATCAGGACCGACAGGGGTGGCTACACCTTC.